The clone carrying this T cell receptor beta chain was picked up one time. The antigen is undetermined. CDR1 DFQATT and CDR2 SNEGSKA come from the germline V gene (reference sequence). The CDR3 extends over 16 amino acids. V trimming: 3 bases; J trimming: 5 bases; junction bases outside the gene matches: 9. The sample originates from a study of T cell responses to AZD1222 COVID-19 vaccine. Only in-frame clones appear in the TCRdb table, and some are missing; sequencing was by immunoSEQ multiplex PCR. Of roughly 150,000 clones in the sample, 90% were seen once. Study-level results: Vaccine-associated CD4 TCRs spanned spike, dominant at 160-218 and 743-854.

Sequencing was performed on peripheral blood, taken 28 days after the second AZD1222 dose. The sequence was collected from an adult who received the AZD1222 COVID-19 vaccine. The J gene is TRBJ2-5, the V gene TRBV20-1, with TRBD2 identical over 13 bases. CDR3 region: CSASGGLAGFGETQYF. CDR3 nucleotides: TGCAGTGCTAGTGGGGGACTAGCGGGGTTTGGGGAGACCCAGTACTTC.